The clone carrying this TCR beta chain was detected only a few times. What it recognizes is unknown. Germline V gives CDR1 DFQATT, CDR2 SNEGSKA (reference sequence). This CDR3 has 17 amino acids. Trimming took 1 base from V and 3 from J; bases not matched to a gene: 5. This specimen belongs to a study of early T cells in non-severe SARS-CoV-2 infection. General observations from the study: Missing private and CD4 specificities, VDJdb matching favored anti-spike CD8 responses.

Unique molecular identifiers (one per individual cDNA molecule) were attached. Each CDR3 protein gets one entry after TCRdb re-called the 5' RACE reads with MiXCR. The sample yields about 48,000 distinct CDR3 sequences, 13% seen once. This clonotype was sampled from an adult who was a healthcare worker with PCR-confirmed SARS-CoV-2 infection or an uninfected control (not recorded which). V is TRBV20-1 and J is TRBJ2-1; 14 bases match TRBD2. The source material was whole blood. This chain's CDR3 is CSARAGTSGSSYNEQFF. In DNA form, the CDR3 reads TGCAGTGCTAGAGCGGGGACTAGCGGGAGTAGCTACAATGAGCAGTTCTTC.